A single sample is the source of the 19 T cell receptor beta chains below, sequenced in a study of T cells in Graves' hyperthyroidism and ophthalmopathy. Researchers amplified the TCR beta CDR3 regions from RNA transcripts. With the HTBI primer set, the TCR CDR3 went through a first round of RT-PCR. TCRdb re-called the multiplex PCR reads through MiXCR, storing one row per CDR3 protein. There are around 600,000 distinct CDR3 sequences in the sample; roughly 45% occur only once, and approximately 6.8% lies in the top ten. Material: peripheral blood or thyroid tissue (not recorded which). Receptor source: an adult man with Graves' disease, either hyperthyroidism or ophthalmopathy (not recorded which).

Ten or more counts support this clonotype. The V call is TRBV9, the J call TRBJ1-2, with a tentative D call TRBD1 (5 bases). This CDR3 has 12 residues. The V gene lost 4 bases and the J gene lost 2 bases, with 6 bases spanning the gap. In germline, CDR1 is SGDLS, CDR2 YYNGEE. This CDR3 reads CASSRQNYGYTF. CDR3 DNA: TGTGCCAGCAGCCGACAGAACTATGGCTACACCTTC. The full variable domain, with the rest looked up from reference TRBV9 and TRBJ1-2, is DSGVTQTPKHLITATGQRVTLRCSPRSGDLSVYWYQQSLDQGLQFLIQYYNGEERAKGNILERFSAQQFPDLHSELNLSSLELGDSALYFCASSRQNYGYTFGSGTRLTVV.

This clonotype was counted a few times. Relative to the germline gene, one junction end is altered; a read error may explain this. The V call is TRBV24-1, the J call TRBJ2-7; D call uncertain. This CDR3 has 15 residues. Germline CDR1 KGHDR, CDR2 SFDVKD. CDR3: CASSYLVGSSYEQYF. Here the CDR3 DNA reads TGTGCCAGCAGTTATTTGGTGGGAAGCTCCTACGAGCAGTACTTC.

This clonotype appeared a few times. This sequence joins TRBV7-9 and TRBJ1-1; 9 nucleotides match TRBD1. The CDR3 totals 18 residues. Germline V gene sequence: CDR1 SEHNR, CDR2 FQNEAQ (reference sequence). The V and J ends lost 4 bases and 2 bases, in that order; junction bases with no gene match: 14. This chain's CDR3 is CASSSAPNRGRNNTEAFF. CDR3 nucleotides: TGTGCCAGCAGCTCTGCACCTAACAGGGGGCGGAATAACACTGAAGCTTTCTTT.

The J gene is TRBJ1-1, the V gene TRBV25-1; no clear D gene. CDR3 length: 13 amino acids. Germline V gene data show CDR1 as MGHDK and CDR2 as SYGVNS. V dropped 7 bases and J dropped 5 bases, with 14 bases sitting between them. The CDR3 is CASTSTRVTEAFF. In DNA, the CDR3 is TGTGCCAGCACCTCGACAAGAGTAACTGAAGCTTTCTTT.

The genes are TRBV11-1 and TRBJ1-4, with D possibly being TRBD1 (5 bases). Trimming removed 6 bases at V and 5 bases at J, with 16 bases between. Looked up from germline, CDR1 is SGHAT and CDR2 is FQDESV (reference sequence). This CDR3 region has 15 residues. CDR3 sequence: CASRSAGTDNEKLFF. In nucleotides, the CDR3 is TGTGCCAGCAGATCCGCCGGGACGGACAATGAAAAACTGTTTTTT.

The chain employs TRBV19 and TRBJ1-1; D unresolved. Germline lookup yields CDR1 LNHDA and CDR2 SQIVND (reference sequence). This CDR3 is built from 15 residues. Deletions cut 6 bases from V and 4 bases from J, with 18 bases between. CDR3 sequence (DNA): TGTGCCAGTAGAGAGACCTCCCGCTCCAGCACTGAAGCTTTCTTT. Its protein is CASRETSRSSTEAFF. The full variable domain, completed using reference TRBV19 and TRBJ1-1, is DGGITQSPKYLFRKEGQNVTLSCEQNLNHDAMYWYRQDPGQGLRLIYYSQIVNDFQKGDIAEGYSVSREKKESFPLTVTSAQKNPTAFYLCASRETSRSSTEAFFGQGTRLTVV.

A remark on this clonotype: This clone may be a read error of a much larger clone one base away. V usage is TRBV7-9 and J usage is TRBJ1-1; TRBD1 is a possible D gene (5 bases). CDR3 length equals 12 residues. Trimming cost V 4 bases and J 8 bases, with 11 bases left between them. Germline V CDR1 and CDR2: SEHNR, FQNEAQ (reference sequence). In nucleotides, the CDR3 is TGTGCCAGCAGCTCGACCGCAGGGGAAGCTTTCTTT. This translates into CASSSTAGEAFF.

The chain recombines TRBV7-6 with TRBJ2-7; D unresolved. CDR1 is SGHVS and CDR2 is FNYEAQ in the germline V gene. The CDR3 runs 12 residues. V lost 1 base and J 7 bases, leaving 8 bases between the germline ends. As DNA, the CDR3 is TGTGCCAGCAGCTTAGTTATGGGTGAGCAGTACTTC. Protein: CASSLVMGEQYF.

At least ten counts were recorded for this clonotype. Mismatch with germline at one junction end may stem from a read error. This chain uses TRBV10-3 with TRBJ2-5, with D maybe TRBD1 (5 bases). CDR1 is ENHRY, CDR2 SYGVKD, per germline. CDR3 length: 14 residues. CDR3 loop: CASSYDSRQETQYF. The DNA of the CDR3 is TGTGCCAGCAGTTACGACAGCCGCCAAGAGACCCAGTACTTC.

This chain connects TRBV7-9 to TRBJ2-7, with D possibly being TRBD1 (7 bases). Germline values: CDR1 SEHNR, CDR2 FQNEAQ (reference sequence). V shed 5 bases and J shed 3 bases, with 17 bases lying between them. The CDR3 extends over 15 amino acids. The CDR3 sequence: CASSPRSRGDYEQYF. DNA of the CDR3: TGTGCCAGCAGCCCTCGTAGCAGGGGGGACTACGAGCAGTACTTC. Full variable domain (missing parts from reference TRBV7-9 and TRBJ2-7): DTGVSQNPRHKITKRGQNVTFRCDPISEHNRLYWYRQTLGQGPEFLTYFQNEAQLEKSRLLSDRFSAERPKGSFSTLEIQRTEQGDSAMYLCASSPRSRGDYEQYFGPGTRLTVT.

This clonotype was seen only a few times. The V and J genes are TRBV20-1 and TRBJ2-7, with 9 bases that match TRBD2. The germline CDR1 and CDR2 sequences are DFQATT and SNEGSKA (reference sequence). CDR3 length: 15 residues. The J segment lost 1 base and the V segment lost 1 base, leaving 5 bases of the junction unmatched. CDR3: CSARVQRGASYEQYF. The CDR3 DNA is TGCAGTGCTAGAGTTCAGCGGGGGGCATCCTACGAGCAGTACTTC.

V usage is TRBV29-1 and J usage is TRBJ1-5, with 7 bases that match TRBD1. With V trimmed by 4 bases and J by 6 bases, 9 bases remained unmatched. The CDR3 sequence is 14 residues long. Germline V CDR1 and CDR2: SQVTM, ANQGSEA. For the CDR3, the DNA is TGCAGCGTTGGCCGACAGGGCGTAAGTCAGCCCCAGCATTTT. Its protein product is CSVGRQGVSQPQHF.

The V call is TRBV19, the J call TRBJ1-1, with a weak D call TRBD1 (5 bases). Trimming took 3 bases from V and 6 from J, leaving 17 bases between them. CDR1 is LNHDA and CDR2 is SQIVND in the germline V gene (reference sequence). The CDR3 sequence is 15 residues long. The CDR3 region is CASSMGPGRGPEAFF. CDR3 sequence (DNA): TGTGCCAGTAGTATGGGGCCAGGTCGAGGCCCTGAAGCTTTCTTT.

This clonotype was observed at least ten times. The rearrangement links TRBV5-1 to TRBJ2-6, with 7 bases lining up with TRBD1. CDR1 is SGHRS, CDR2 YFSETQ, per germline. The CDR3 is 19 residues long. J gave up 4 bases and V 4 bases, and 17 bases lay outside the gene matches. The CDR3 DNA reads TGCGCCAGCAGCCGAAAGACAGGGAGCGAATCATTGGGGGCCAACGTCCTGACTTTC. Its protein product is CASSRKTGSESLGANVLTF.

V usage is TRBV2 and J usage is TRBJ2-1, with 8 nucleotides matching TRBD2. V was pared by 7 bases and J by 1 base, with 6 bases of the junction left unmatched. The CDR3 loop spans 15 amino acids. CDR1 is SNHLY, CDR2 FYNNEI, per germline. The CDR3: CASTISGASYNEQFF. For the CDR3, the DNA is TGTGCCAGCACCATTAGCGGGGCGTCCTACAATGAGCAGTTCTTC. Based on the CDR3 plus reference TRBV2 and TRBJ2-1, the full variable domain is EPEVTQTPSHQVTQMGQEVILRCVPISNHLYFYWYRQILGQKVEFLVSFYNNEISEKSEIFDDQFSVERPDGSNFTLKIRSTKLEDSAMYFCASTISGASYNEQFFGPGTRLTVL.

V is TRBV29-1 and J is TRBJ1-1; D not certain. The CDR3 length is 14 residues. The ends were cut back, 7 bases at V and 5 bases at J, with 20 bases in the middle. Germline V gene data show CDR1 as SQVTM and CDR2 as ANQGSEA. This CDR3 is CSARVGVRGTEAFF. The CDR3 region has the DNA TGCAGCGCACGAGTTGGGGTACGGGGTACTGAAGCTTTCTTT.

The chain links TRBV7-8 to TRBJ1-6, with TRBD1 matching over 12 bases. V lost 1 base to trimming and J lost 9 bases; unmatched junction nucleotides: 7. The CDR3 consists of 17 residues. The germline V gene has CDR1 SGHVS and CDR2 FQNEAQ. The CDR3 is CASSLVGTGGIGSPLHF. CDR3 in DNA: TGTGCCAGCAGCTTAGTGGGGACAGGGGGCATTGGTTCACCCCTCCACTTT.

This clonotype was observed at least ten times. The chain carries TRBV7-9 and TRBJ1-5; 7 bases map to TRBD1. The junction had 3 bases not matched to a gene; V was cut back by 5 bases and J by 5 bases. Germline values: CDR1 SEHNR, CDR2 FQNEAQ (reference sequence). The CDR3 length is 13 residues. DNA for the CDR3: TGTGCCAGCAGCCGGGACAGCGATCAGCCCCAGCATTTT. Its translation: CASSRDSDQPQHF.

The V and J genes are TRBV29-1 and TRBJ1-5; 9 bases align to TRBD1. Looked up from germline, CDR1 is SQVTM and CDR2 is ANQGSEA. The ends lost 4 bases at V and 1 base at J; junction bases unmatched: 5. The CDR3 length is 15 residues. The CDR3 DNA reads as TGCAGCGTTGTAACCGGGACAGGGAGCAATCAGCCCCAGCATTTT. Its translation is CSVVTGTGSNQPQHF.